Sequencing of this TCR beta chain was carried out in a study of blood T cell repertoires in COVID-19. Overall study context: From the United States, Italy and Spain came samples of acute and convalescent COVID-19. Nucleic acid was either cDNA or gDNA, and it came from T cells, B-cell-depleted T cells, or PBMCs.

Authors' processing steps: Nucleated cell counts were estimated from reference gene primer amplification. The data were produced by immunoSEQ multiplex PCR, yet TCRdb's version contains in-frame clones alone and is incomplete. The DNA was the basis for D and trimming; V, J and clone size are from that table. The sample has some 700,000 clones; around 90% are singletons. Trimming shortened V by 6 bases and J by 3 bases, and 7 bases separated the two germline ends. This CDR3 has 11 residues. The germline gives CDR1 SGHRS, CDR2 YFSETQ. This chain links TRBV5-1 with TRBJ2-7; no firm D call. The clonotype was recovered from a woman under 30 with acute or convalescent COVID-19. The material sequenced was peripheral blood. This chain's CDR3 is CASTQDYEQYF. In nucleotides, the CDR3 is TGCGCCAGCACCCAGGACTACGAGCAGTACTTC.